Below, 3 T cell receptor beta chains from the same sample are listed, as sequenced in a study of molecular identifiers for immune sequencing clone quantification. One entry per CDR3 protein results from TCRdb running MiXCR on the PCR reads. Altogether about 640,000 distinct CDR3 sequences are present, about 20% being singletons, with the ten largest covering roughly 0.83%. Sequenced input: naive CD8+ T cells from blood, with Jurkat cell RNA spiked in. Subset specified: FACS-sorted CD8+CD4-CCR7+CD45RA+ naive T cells. These TCRs come from a human donor in good health. Some libraries in this study had Jurkat cell RNA spiked in.

The table lists this clonotype with many counts. CDR3 nucleotides: TGTGCCAGCAGCCCAAGGGGGACCGGCGACAATGAGCAGTTCTTC. Translation gives CASSPRGTGDNEQFF. The rearrangement joins TRBV7-9 to TRBJ2-1; the D gene is possibly TRBD1 (6 bases). This CDR3 contains 15 residues. V lost 5 bases to trimming and J lost 5 bases, with 16 bases between them. CDR1 SEHNR and CDR2 FQNEAQ come from the germline V gene (reference sequence).

This sequence joins TRBV20-1 and TRBJ1-2, with a possible D match to TRBD1 (5 bases). The CDR3 has 15 amino acids. The germline CDR1 and CDR2 sequences are DFQATT and SNEGSKA (reference sequence). The CDR3 reads CREGGQGDPRDGYTF. In nucleotides, the CDR3 is TGCAGAGAGGGCGGGCAGGGAGACCCTCGGGATGGCTACACCTTC.

This clonotype was seen at least ten times. V and J are TRBV4-3 and TRBJ1-4; D remains ambiguous. V was clipped by 0 bases and J by 5 bases, with 16 bases between them. The CDR3 is 17 amino acids. Germline V gene data show CDR1 as LGHNA and CDR2 as YSLEER. Here the CDR3 reads CASSQEKGWQENEKLFF. Written as DNA, the CDR3 is TGCGCCAGCAGCCAAGAAAAGGGTTGGCAGGAGAATGAAAAACTGTTTTTT.